Listed below are T cell receptor beta chains from one sample, sequenced in a study of blood T cell repertoires in COVID-19. The assay was immunoSEQ multiplex PCR, and TCRdb's table has in-frame clones only and misses some. Here the sample spans about 300,000 clones, roughly 85% being singletons. Input material: PBMCs or T cells enriched from blood (not recorded which). The receptor set was obtained from a woman in her twenties or thirties who had been exposed to COVID-19. The CDR3 runs from the conserved cysteine through the conserved F or W. Fields, in order: clone size, D gene, V gene, J gene, CDR3 protein, CDR3 DNA. The D gene is left open where the match is weak. Clone size is shown for a subset of rows, as once, few, many or a class of expanded clone.

NA	TRBD2	TRBV5-1	TRBJ2-3	CASSSTPGLARTLGDTQYF	TGCGCCAGCAGCTCCACTCCGGGACTAGCGAGAACCCTAGGAGATACGCAGTATTTT
few	TRBD1	TRBV7-3	TRBJ2-2	CASSPDRGHNSNTGELFF	TGTGCCAGCAGCCCGGACAGGGGCCATAACTCGAACACCGGGGAGCTGTTTTTT
few	NA	TRBV4-1	TRBJ1-6	CASSQERGANSPLHF	TGCGCCAGCAGCCAAGAGCGGGGGGCTAATTCACCCCTCCACTTT
once	NA	TRBV19	TRBJ1-5	CARFLRSNQPQHF	TGTGCCAGATTCCTCAGGAGCAATCAGCCCCAGCATTTT
NA	TRBD1	TRBV5-1	TRBJ1-2	CASRRTPTTGDDYGYTF	TGCGCCAGCAGACGGACACCGACGACAGGGGACGACTATGGCTACACCTTC
NA	TRBD1	TRBV7-2	TRBJ2-7	CASSFPPGGQVYEQYF	TGTGCCAGCAGCTTCCCTCCAGGGGGCCAGGTGTACGAGCAGTACTTC
NA	TRBD2	TRBV6-5	TRBJ2-7	CASSYVGGYSYEQYF	TGTGCCAGCAGTTACGTCGGGGGGTACTCCTACGAGCAGTACTTC
NA	NA	TRBV25-1	TRBJ2-3	CASQIGDTQYF	TGTGCCAGCCAAATCGGAGATACGCAGTATTTT
few	NA	TRBV2	TRBJ1-1	CASSEAGSNTEAFF	TGTGCCAGCAGTGAAGCAGGGAGTAACACTGAAGCTTTCTTT
NA	NA	TRBV19	TRBJ1-6	CASSISENNSPLHF	TGTGCCAGTAGTATATCGGAGAATAATTCACCCCTCCACTTT
NA	TRBD1	TRBV5-5	TRBJ2-1	CASSLTGGQEREQFF	TGTGCCAGCAGCTTGACAGGGGGTCAGGAGCGGGAGCAGTTCTTC
NA	NA	TRBV28	TRBJ2-7	CASSLRGRRSYEQYF	TGTGCCAGCAGTTTAAGGGGGAGACGCTCCTACGAGCAGTACTTC
NA	NA	TRBV15	TRBJ1-5	CATSRGGRGMGQPQHF	TGTGCCACCAGCAGAGGCGGCAGGGGAATGGGTCAGCCCCAGCATTTT
NA	NA	TRBV5-1	TRBJ1-4	CASSPQGNANEKLFF	TGCGCCAGCAGCCCACAGGGTAATGCTAATGAAAAACTGTTTTTT
NA	TRBD2	TRBV11-1	TRBJ2-1	CASSLELAGNEQFF	TGTGCCAGCAGCTTAGAACTAGCGGGGAATGAGCAGTTCTTC
NA	TRBD1	TRBV28	TRBJ1-6	CASSLPIIGTGGSPLHF	TGTGCCAGCAGCCTCCCGATTATCGGGACAGGGGGTTCACCCCTCCACTTT
NA	NA	TRBV30	TRBJ1-2	CAWDDSDRNYGYTF	TGTGCCTGGGACGACTCGGACAGAAACTATGGCTACACCTTC
NA	NA	TRBV27	TRBJ1-2	CASSLNRERGYTF	TGTGCCAGCAGTTTGAACAGGGAACGCGGCTACACCTTC
NA	TRBD1	TRBV14	TRBJ1-3	CASSPGQGAGSGNTIYF	TGTGCCAGCAGCCCGGGACAGGGGGCAGGCTCTGGAAACACCATATATTTT
NA	TRBD1	TRBV19	TRBJ1-1	CASKAGQGTSEAFF	TGTGCCAGTAAGGCGGGACAGGGAACTTCTGAAGCTTTCTTT
NA	NA	TRBV29-1	TRBJ2-7	CSALSTGNHEQYF	TGCAGCGCCCTATCGACAGGTAATCACGAGCAGTACTTC
NA	TRBD1	TRBV30	TRBJ1-5	CAWGTGNSNQPQHF	TGTGCCTGGGGGACAGGGAACAGCAATCAGCCCCAGCATTTT
few	NA	TRBV6-5	TRBJ1-1	CASSRDGGNTEAFF	TGTGCCAGCAGCCGCGACGGGGGGAACACTGAAGCTTTCTTT
NA	TRBD1	TRBV14	TRBJ2-7	CASSQGGQGRSYEQYF	TGTGCCAGCAGCCAAGGGGGACAGGGTAGATCCTACGAGCAGTACTTC
NA	NA	TRBV9	TRBJ2-1	CASSVDSTGMIYNEQFF	TGTGCCAGCAGCGTAGATTCGACGGGGATGATCTACAATGAGCAGTTCTTC
NA	NA	TRBV28	TRBJ1-1	CASSPRGEGTEAFF	TGTGCCAGCAGTCCTCGGGGGGAGGGAACTGAAGCTTTCTTT
NA	NA	TRBV15	TRBJ1-4	CATRNYYEKLFF	TGTGCCACCAGAAATTATTATGAAAAACTGTTTTTT
NA	NA	TRBV7-2	TRBJ1-1	CASSSPGLRNTEAFF	TGTGCCAGCAGCTCCCCGGGACTGAGGAACACTGAAGCTTTCTTT
NA	NA	TRBV6-2/TRBV6-3	TRBJ1-6	CASSDTKAYNSPLHF	TGTGCCAGCAGTGACACCAAGGCCTATAATTCACCCCTCCACTTT
NA	NA	TRBV10-2	TRBJ2-1	CASSESELSETGDNEQFF	TGCGCCAGCAGTGAGTCTGAACTCTCCGAGACAGGCGACAATGAGCAGTTCTTC
NA	TRBD1	TRBV18	TRBJ2-3	CASSPRTGTGGDTQYF	TGTGCCAGCTCACCCCGGACAGGGACCGGCGGAGATACGCAGTATTTT
NA	NA	TRBV11-2	TRBJ1-1	CASSLWAYTEAFF	TGTGCCAGCAGCTTGTGGGCATACACTGAAGCTTTCTTT
NA	NA	TRBV18	TRBJ2-7	CASSPRTLSYEQYF	TGTGCCAGCTCACCCAGGACTCTCTCCTACGAGCAGTACTTC
NA	TRBD1	TRBV28	TRBJ1-2	CASRSRDRVFYGYTF	TGTGCCAGCAGGTCCCGGGACAGAGTTTTCTATGGCTACACCTTC
NA	NA	TRBV7-9	TRBJ1-4	CASSLGRNEKLFF	TGTGCCAGCAGCTTAGGGCGGAATGAAAAACTGTTTTTT
NA	TRBD1	TRBV7-2	TRBJ2-2	CASSLTPGTGVGELFF	TGTGCCAGCAGCCTCACCCCCGGGACAGGGGTCGGGGAGCTGTTTTTT
NA	NA	TRBV18	TRBJ1-1	CASSPPQGSGTEAFF	TGTGCCAGCTCACCCCCACAGGGTAGTGGGACTGAAGCTTTCTTT
NA	NA	TRBV27	TRBJ2-3	CASRTPQETQYF	TGTGCCAGCAGAACACCCCAGGAAACGCAGTATTTT
NA	NA	TRBV11-2	TRBJ2-2	CASSLATGTNTGELFF	TGTGCCAGCAGCTTAGCAACAGGGACGAACACCGGGGAGCTGTTTTTT
NA	NA	TRBV3-1/TRBV3-2	TRBJ2-1	CASSQENRVKRQFF	TGTGCCAGCAGCCAAGAAAACAGGGTGAAACGGCAGTTCTTC
NA	NA	TRBV11-3	TRBJ2-5	CASSLNGEVSETQYF	TGTGCCAGCAGCTTAAACGGTGAGGTATCAGAGACCCAGTACTTC
few	TRBD1	TRBV5-1	TRBJ1-2	CASSNPTGRSHGYTF	TGCGCCAGCAGCAACCCGACAGGGAGGTCGCATGGCTACACCTTC
NA	NA	TRBV6-5	TRBJ1-1	CASCFQQGNTEAFF	TGTGCCAGCTGCTTCCAACAGGGAAACACTGAAGCTTTCTTT
NA	NA	TRBV5-1	TRBJ1-1	CASSFAGAEAFF	TGCGCCAGCAGCTTTGCGGGGGCTGAAGCTTTCTTT